These 25 T cell receptor beta chains came from one sample sequenced in a study of T-cell reconstitution after alpha-beta-depleted transplantation in children. The TCRbeta library was prepared with unique molecular identifiers. TCRdb passed the PCR reads through MiXCR, listing each CDR3 protein once. Counted here are some 550,000 distinct CDR3 sequences, roughly 24% occurring once; the ten biggest clones make up around an eighth. Source: PBMCs, mostly from graft donor cells, taken 360 days after TCRalphabeta/CD19-depleted stem cell transplant. These receptors were taken from a boy younger than two who had a stem cell transplant for acute myeloid leukemia, so the T cells may come from the graft donor.

This clonotype was seen ten or more times. The V and J genes are TRBV6-4 and TRBJ2-1; 10 nucleotides line up with TRBD2. This CDR3 spans 16 amino acids. After removal of 2 bases from V and 3 bases from J, the junction contained 4 bases not matched to a gene. From germline, CDR1 is MRHNA and CDR2 SNTAGT. CDR3: CASSDRAGGLYNEQFF. For the CDR3, the DNA is TGTGCCAGCAGTGACCGAGCGGGGGGGCTCTACAATGAGCAGTTCTTC.

The chain employs TRBV28 and TRBJ2-1, with 7 bases fitting TRBD2. Trimming at V came to 7 bases and at J to 4 bases, leaving 4 bases not matched to a gene. The CDR3 length is 13 residues. CDR1 MDHEN and CDR2 SYDVKM come from the germline V gene. For the CDR3, the DNA is TGTGCCAGCATCCCTAGCGGATACAATGAGCAGTTCTTC. It is translated as CASIPSGYNEQFF.

This clonotype was picked up a small number of times. The V call is TRBV15, the J call TRBJ1-5; D not resolved. This CDR3 spans 13 amino acids. From germline, CDR1 is LNHNV and CDR2 YYDKDF (reference sequence). V gave up 1 base and J gave up 3 bases, with 4 bases separating them. Here the CDR3 DNA reads TGTGCCACCAGCAGAGCGTTCAATCAGCCCCAGCATTTT. The encoded protein is CATSRAFNQPQHF.

This clonotype was counted between two and nine times. The chain links TRBV24-1 to TRBJ2-5, with D perhaps given as TRBD1 or TRBD2 (5 bases each). Trimming shortened V by 6 bases and J by 4 bases, and 17 bases separated the two germline ends. The germline V gene has CDR1 KGHDR and CDR2 SFDVKD. The CDR3 runs to 15 residues. For the CDR3, the DNA is TGTGCCACCAGTTCCCCTCTGGGGGAAGGAGAGACCCAGTACTTC. Amino acid sequence: CATSSPLGEGETQYF.

This clonotype occurred many times. V gene TRBV5-1 combines with J gene TRBJ2-3; a weak D match, TRBD1 (5 bases). Between the trimmed V and J ends, which lost 1 base and 6 bases, there was a span of 9 bases. This CDR3 spans 13 amino acids. Per germline, CDR1 SGHRS and CDR2 YFSETQ. In DNA form, the CDR3 reads TGCGCCAGCAGCTTGTTTCCAGGGGATACGCAGTATTTT. It is translated as CASSLFPGDTQYF.

CDR3 coding DNA: TGTGCCAGCAGTTTTTCCCGACAGGGAGGAGAGACCCAGTACTTC. Its protein is CASSFSRQGGETQYF. The chain combines TRBV12-3 or TRBV12-4 with TRBJ2-5, with D possibly being TRBD1 (7 bases). V was trimmed by 3 bases and J by 4 bases, leaving 15 bases between them. This CDR3 spans 15 amino acids.

The rearrangement uses TRBV28 and TRBJ2-4, with 9 bases that match TRBD1. Per germline, CDR1 MDHEN and CDR2 SYDVKM. This CDR3 has 17 residues. The J segment lost 0 bases and the V segment lost 3 bases, leaving 6 bases of the junction unmatched. This CDR3 is CASSFSGTGLAKNIQYF. The CDR3 bases are TGTGCCAGCAGTTTTTCCGGGACAGGGCTAGCCAAAAACATTCAGTACTTC. The complete variable domain, with remaining parts taken from reference TRBV28 and TRBJ2-4, reads DVKVTQSSRYLVKRTGEKVFLECVQDMDHENMFWYRQDPGLGLRLIYFSYDVKMKEKGDIPEGYSVSREKKERFSLILESASTNQTSMYLCASSFSGTGLAKNIQYFGAGTRLSVL.

This clonotype has a count of ten or more. This chain links TRBV5-1 with TRBJ2-7, with 8 bases lining up with TRBD1. CDR1 is SGHRS and CDR2 is YFSETQ in the germline V gene. Unmatched junction bases numbered 9, after V lost 4 bases and J lost 3 bases. The CDR3 is 15 residues long. The CDR3 region is CASSVGRTGNYEQYV. CDR3 coding DNA: TGCGCCAGCAGCGTAGGACGGACAGGGAACTACGAGCAGTACGTC.

This chain links TRBV30 with TRBJ2-1; D gene uncertain. V was shortened by 0 bases and J by 7 bases, with 7 bases between the two germline ends. From germline, CDR1 is GTSNPN and CDR2 SVGIG (reference sequence). CDR3 length: 12 residues. The CDR3 spells CAWSVVGNEQFF. Here the CDR3 DNA reads TGTGCCTGGAGTGTAGTGGGGAATGAGCAGTTCTTC.

The sample holds a few counts of this clonotype. This chain joins TRBV12-3 or TRBV12-4 and TRBJ1-6, with D unclear. This CDR3 region has 13 residues. Trimming stripped 6 bases from V and 13 bases from J, with 16 bases between. CDR3 loop: CASSRPGRSPLHF. The CDR3 DNA follows: TGTGCCAGCAGCCGCCCAGGCCGAAGCCCCCTCCACTTT.

This clonotype was seen ten or more times. The chain combines TRBV25-1 with TRBJ1-1; D remains ambiguous. V dropped 2 bases and J dropped 2 bases, with 9 bases sitting between them. The germline CDR1 and CDR2 sequences are MGHDK and SYGVNS. The CDR3 loop spans 14 amino acids. The CDR3 DNA reads as TGTGCCAGCAGTGAAGGAGGCAGAAACACTGAAGCTTTCTTT. This codes for CASSEGGRNTEAFF. Drawing the rest from reference TRBV25-1 and TRBJ1-1, the complete variable domain is EADIYQTPRYLVIGTGKKITLECSQTMGHDKMYWYQQDPGMELHLIHYSYGVNSTEKGDLSSESTVSRIRTEHFPLTLESARPSHTSQYLCASSEGGRNTEAFFGQGTRLTVV.

There are a few counts of this clonotype. Written as DNA, the CDR3 is TGTGCCAGCAGCGAGGACGGGGTGTACAATGAGCAGTTCTTC. Translation: CASSEDGVYNEQFF. V gene TRBV5-6 combines with J gene TRBJ2-1; D is perhaps TRBD2 (5 bases). Germline V lookup: CDR1 SGHDT, CDR2 YYEEEE. V was cut by 4 bases and J by 4 bases, with 12 bases left in between. CDR3 length equals 14 residues.

This clonotype was observed a handful of times. CDR3 in amino acids: CASNLGTSGEETQYF. In DNA form, the CDR3 reads TGTGCCAGCAACTTGGGGACTAGCGGGGAAGAGACCCAGTACTTC. V usage is TRBV7-2 and J usage is TRBJ2-5; TRBD2 aligns across 13 bases. This CDR3 comprises 15 residues. The germline V gene has CDR1 SGHTA and CDR2 FQGNSA. The ends lost 7 bases at V and 3 bases at J; junction bases unmatched: 5.

The rearrangement links TRBV20-1 to TRBJ2-3, with D tentatively TRBD2 (6 bases). From germline, CDR1 is DFQATT and CDR2 SNEGSKA (reference sequence). The CDR3 loop spans 15 amino acids. With 3 bases removed from V and 3 bases from J, the gap between germline ends came to 16 bases. The CDR3 DNA is TGCAGTGCTAGTCCCGCGGGACTCCCGACAGATACGCAGTATTTT. Encoded protein: CSASPAGLPTDTQYF.

The CDR3: CAISGTSNNEQFF. The CDR3 region has the DNA TGTGCCATCAGTGGGACTAGTAACAATGAGCAGTTCTTC. V gene TRBV10-3 combines with J gene TRBJ2-1; TRBD2 matches at 7 bases. The CDR3 covers 13 residues. Germline lookup yields CDR1 ENHRY and CDR2 SYGVKD. Trimming took 4 bases from V and 5 from J; bases not matched to a gene: 2.

There are many counts of this clonotype. The chain carries TRBV28 and TRBJ2-3; D possibly uses TRBD1 or TRBD2 (5 bases each). Germline CDR1 and CDR2: MDHEN and SYDVKM. V lost 4 bases, J lost 2 bases, and 13 bases lay in between. This CDR3 comprises 15 residues. The CDR3 coding sequence is TGTGCCAGCAGTTCCCCCGGGGCCGTCACAGATACGCAGTATTTT. This gives the protein CASSSPGAVTDTQYF.

A few counts support this clonotype. This chain uses TRBV29-1 with TRBJ1-1; D is possibly TRBD1 (5 bases). This CDR3 comprises 13 residues. Trimming left V 3 bases short and J 4 bases short, with 12 bases between. Germline loops: CDR1 SQVTM, CDR2 ANQGSEA. In DNA, the CDR3 is TGCAGCGTTGATTCGGGGACTTTCACTGAAGCTTTCTTT. Translation: CSVDSGTFTEAFF.

The chain has TRBV29-1 and TRBJ1-4, with D unclear. The ends were cut back, 3 bases at V and 5 bases at J, with 13 bases in the middle. Germline V gene sequence: CDR1 SQVTM, CDR2 ANQGSEA. The length of the CDR3 is 14 residues. CDR3 in amino acids: CSVEDTGLNEKLFF. CDR3 sequence (DNA): TGCAGCGTTGAGGATACCGGACTAAATGAAAAACTGTTTTTT.

At least ten counts were recorded for this clonotype. The J gene is TRBJ2-1, the V gene TRBV7-3, with 7 bases fitting TRBD2. The germline V gene has CDR1 SGHTA and CDR2 FQGTGA. V shed 2 bases, J shed 5 bases, and the junction held 6 bases outside the gene matches. The CDR3 loop spans 15 amino acids. CDR3 nucleotides: TGTGCCAGCAGCTTACGAGCGGGGTACGACAATGAGCAGTTCTTC. This sequence encodes CASSLRAGYDNEQFF.

This chain joins TRBV4-3 and TRBJ2-5; D unclear. The germline V gene encodes CDR1 LGHNA and CDR2 YSLEER. This CDR3 has 16 residues. V shed 1 base and J shed 2 bases, with 14 bases lying between them. The DNA of the CDR3 is TGCGCCAGCAGCCAAGTCTGGGGTCCTCCACAAGAGACCCAGTACTTC. It is translated as CASSQVWGPPQETQYF.

This chain links TRBV10-3 with TRBJ2-3; D is undetermined. The CDR3 is made up of 13 amino acids. V lost 3 bases to trimming and J lost 3 bases, with 7 bases between them. Germline lookup yields CDR1 ENHRY and CDR2 SYGVKD. The CDR3 here is CAISETPTDTQYF. The CDR3 nucleotides read TGTGCCATCAGTGAAACCCCGACAGATACGCAGTATTTT.

The genes are TRBV9 and TRBJ2-5; D is possibly TRBD1 (5 bases). The germline gives CDR1 SGDLS, CDR2 YYNGEE. V was pared by 1 base and J by 5 bases, with 12 bases between. CDR3 length: 14 residues. Here the CDR3 reads CASSVRATAETQYF. CDR3 sequence (DNA): TGTGCCAGCAGCGTAAGAGCGACAGCGGAGACCCAGTACTTC.

This clonotype was found a few times. The chain combines TRBV20-1 with TRBJ2-5; 8 positions match TRBD2. The V and J ends lost 6 bases and 2 bases, in that order; junction bases with no gene match: 20. The CDR3 is made up of 18 amino acids. CDR1 is DFQATT, CDR2 SNEGSKA, per germline (reference sequence). In nucleotides, the CDR3 is TGCAGTGCAGAAACTGAGCAAGGACTAGCCAACTATCAAGAGACCCAGTACTTC. Translation: CSAETEQGLANYQETQYF.

This clonotype came up a few times. The CDR3: CASSLGGTGRPSGEQFF. In nucleotides, the CDR3 is TGCGCCAGCAGCTTAGGGGGGACGGGCCGCCCGTCGGGGGAGCAGTTCTTC. The V and J genes are TRBV5-1 and TRBJ2-1; either TRBD1 or TRBD2 may fit D (6 bases each). The V end was cut by 2 bases, the J end by 10 bases, with 25 bases between. CDR1 SGHRS and CDR2 YFSETQ come from the germline V gene. CDR3 length: 17 residues.

The chain recombines TRBV12-3 or TRBV12-4 with TRBJ2-1, with D tentatively TRBD1 or TRBD2 (5 bases each). The CDR3 has 12 amino acids. The germline V and J ends were trimmed by 6 bases and 7 bases, with 10 bases remaining between them. The CDR3 nucleotides read TGTGCCAGCAGGGAAGAGGGGAATGAGCAGTTCTTC. This codes for CASREEGNEQFF.